The rows below give T cell receptor beta chains drawn from one sample of a study of technical replicates of blood from a handful of donors. Assay used: immunoSEQ multiplex PCR; TCRdb lists only in-frame clones, some missing. The sample records 66,000 or so clones, approximately 97% being singletons. The sequenced material came from T cells isolated from PBMCs. Source of these receptors: a human donor in good health. CDR3s leave out the opening cysteine and the closing phenylalanine or tryptophan. Each record gives: CDR3 protein, V gene.

ASSLTSANYYEQY TRBV27
ASSVSVNQPQH TRBV2
ASRLAGAYEQY TRBV27
ASSLTQDTQY TRBV5-1
ASSFDGDRVFEDTQY TRBV5-1
ASRYPTGEETQY TRBV2
ASSYSEGAQGYT TRBV6-6
ASQQDYYNEQF TRBV19
ASSLEFRETQY TRBV5-4
ASSFRGRASEQY TRBV11-2
ASSPPTLAGVPTQY TRBV7-6
ASSLAAEGYEQY TRBV11-2
ASTLRGTGGEKLF TRBV19
AILKTTGGDGYT TRBV6-1
ASSFFMGGEQY TRBV5-1
ASSPPAGNYEQY TRBV18